The rows below give T cell receptor beta chains drawn from one sample of a study of PD-L1 blockade in urothelial cancer. Measured with immunoSEQ multiplex PCR; TCRdb has only the in-frame clones, and not every one. Here the sample spans approximately 41,000 clones, 70% to 90% being singletons. The sequences come from PBMCs, collected around atezolizumab (anti-PD-L1) treatment. These receptor sequences come from a man older than 75 with urothelial cancer. CDR3s include the opening cysteine and the closing phenylalanine or tryptophan. The D gene is left open where the match is weak. Clone size is stated in some rows and not others, as once, few, many or a class when expanded.

CDR3 protein: CASSLRGAGSTDTQYF
CDR3 DNA: TGTGCCAGCAGCCTCCGGGGGGCGGGGAGCACAGATACGCAGTATTTT
D gene: NA
J gene: TRBJ2-3
V gene: TRBV11-2
clone size: NA

CDR3 protein: CASSESGRGLSSYNEQFF
CDR3 DNA: TGCGCCAGCAGTGAGTCGGGTAGGGGACTAAGCTCCTACAATGAGCAGTTCTTC
D gene: TRBD2
J gene: TRBJ2-1
V gene: TRBV10-1
clone size: NA

CDR3 protein: CASSRTPASGNFGEQFF
CDR3 DNA: TGTGCCAGTAGTAGGACCCCGGCTAGCGGGAATTTTGGTGAGCAGTTCTTC
D gene: TRBD2
J gene: TRBJ2-1
V gene: TRBV19
clone size: NA

CDR3 protein: CASSLGLAGTYEQYF
CDR3 DNA: TGTGCCAGCAGCCTAGGACTAGCGGGAACCTACGAGCAGTACTTC
D gene: TRBD2
J gene: TRBJ2-7
V gene: TRBV7-2
clone size: NA

CDR3 protein: CASIRSGTGSTDTQYF
CDR3 DNA: TGCGCCAGCATAAGGTCCGGGACAGGGAGCACAGATACGCAGTATTTT
D gene: TRBD1
J gene: TRBJ2-3
V gene: TRBV5-1
clone size: NA

CDR3 protein: CASSSGRTMNTDTQYF
CDR3 DNA: TGCGCCAGCAGCTCAGGACGGACTATGAACACAGATACGCAGTATTTT
D gene: NA
J gene: TRBJ2-3
V gene: TRBV5-1
clone size: few

CDR3 protein: CAWSGSRDAKTPTLNQPQHF
CDR3 DNA: TGTGCCTGGAGCGGGAGCCGGGACGCAAAGACCCCAACCCTCAATCAGCCCCAGCATTTT
D gene: NA
J gene: TRBJ1-5
V gene: TRBV30
clone size: NA

CDR3 protein: CAWSVTGGDGYTF
CDR3 DNA: TGTGCCTGGAGTGTAACAGGGGGAGATGGCTACACCTTC
D gene: TRBD1
J gene: TRBJ1-2
V gene: TRBV30
clone size: NA

CDR3 protein: CSASLYEQYF
CDR3 DNA: TGCAGTGCTAGTCTGTACGAGCAGTACTTC
D gene: NA
J gene: TRBJ2-7
V gene: TRBV20-1
clone size: NA

CDR3 protein: CASSINRGLGYTF
CDR3 DNA: TGTGCCAGTAGTATCAACAGGGGACTTGGCTACACCTTC
D gene: TRBD1
J gene: TRBJ1-2
V gene: TRBV19
clone size: NA

CDR3 protein: CASSRGQGGVYGYTF
CDR3 DNA: TGTGCCAGCTCACGCGGACAGGGAGGGGTCTATGGCTACACCTTC
D gene: TRBD1
J gene: TRBJ1-2
V gene: TRBV18
clone size: NA

CDR3 protein: CASSPRHTQETQYF
CDR3 DNA: TGTGCCAGCAGTCCCCGACACACACAAGAGACCCAGTACTTC
D gene: NA
J gene: TRBJ2-5
V gene: TRBV28
clone size: NA

CDR3 protein: CASSAAYPTTPNTQYF
CDR3 DNA: TGTGCCAGCTCAGCCGCGTACCCCACTACCCCCAATACGCAGTATTTT
D gene: NA
J gene: TRBJ2-3
V gene: TRBV18
clone size: few

CDR3 protein: CASAEGDTGELFF
CDR3 DNA: TGCGCCAGCGCGGAGGGTGATACCGGGGAGCTGTTTTTT
D gene: NA
J gene: TRBJ2-2
V gene: TRBV5-1
clone size: NA

CDR3 protein: CASRSDRQETQYF
CDR3 DNA: TGTGCCAGCAGATCGGACAGGCAAGAGACCCAGTACTTC
D gene: TRBD1
J gene: TRBJ2-5
V gene: TRBV25-1
clone size: NA

CDR3 protein: CASSEAGGTPYNEQFF
CDR3 DNA: TGTGCCAGCAGTGAAGCGGGGGGTACCCCATACAATGAGCAGTTCTTC
D gene: NA
J gene: TRBJ2-1
V gene: TRBV6-1
clone size: NA

CDR3 protein: CASSSGQNTDTQYF
CDR3 DNA: TGTGCCAGTAGTTCTGGACAGAACACAGATACGCAGTATTTT
D gene: NA
J gene: TRBJ2-3
V gene: TRBV19
clone size: NA

CDR3 protein: CASSFRTEAFF
CDR3 DNA: TGTGCCAGCAGTTTCAGGACTGAAGCTTTCTTT
D gene: NA
J gene: TRBJ1-1
V gene: TRBV27
clone size: NA

CDR3 protein: CASQPDKNTEAFF
CDR3 DNA: TGTGCCAGTCAACCAGACAAGAACACTGAAGCTTTCTTT
D gene: NA
J gene: TRBJ1-1
V gene: TRBV6-6
clone size: few

CDR3 protein: CASSLVGVRGAFF
CDR3 DNA: TGCGCCAGCAGCTTGGTCGGGGTGCGAGGAGCTTTCTTT
D gene: NA
J gene: TRBJ1-1
V gene: TRBV5-1
clone size: NA

CDR3 protein: CASSDSSGTLPSSYEQYF
CDR3 DNA: TGTGCCAGCAGTGACTCAAGCGGGACGCTCCCCTCCTCCTACGAGCAGTACTTC
D gene: TRBD2
J gene: TRBJ2-7
V gene: TRBV6-4
clone size: NA

CDR3 protein: CASSPGPVGGEYF
CDR3 DNA: TGTGCCAGCAGTCCCGGTCCCGTCGGGGGGGAGTACTTC
D gene: TRBD2
J gene: TRBJ2-7
V gene: TRBV6-6
clone size: NA

CDR3 protein: CSVVTAYEQYF
CDR3 DNA: TGCAGCGTCGTTACTGCCTACGAGCAGTACTTC
D gene: NA
J gene: TRBJ2-7
V gene: TRBV29-1
clone size: NA